This T cell receptor (beta chain) is drawn from a study of T-cell reconstitution after alpha-beta-depleted transplantation in children. It was with unique molecular identifiers that the TCRbeta library was prepared. TCRdb redid the calling of the PCR reads with MiXCR, one entry per CDR3 protein. Here the sample spans about 310,000 distinct CDR3 sequences, roughly 21% being singletons. Findings and caveats of the study: For some patients, TCRbeta diversity was high at day 60 because of recipient T cells and thymic progenitors that survived. The main origin of T-cell counts and diversity one year after transplant was newly produced T cells.

This clonotype was detected a few times. The antigen is undetermined. Germline CDR1 and CDR2: LGHNA and YNFKEQ. J was trimmed by 7 bases and V by 9 bases; bases with no gene match: 7. This CDR3 contains 14 residues. The chain links TRBV4-2 to TRBJ2-3; 13 bases are shared with TRBD2. The TCR originated in a male patient between 10 and 17 years old who had a stem cell transplant for acute lymphoblastic leukemia, so the T cells may come from the graft donor. The sample here was PBMCs, mostly from graft donor cells, taken 180 days after TCRalphabeta/CD19-depleted stem cell transplant. The CDR3 here is CASGGLAGLNTQYF. For the CDR3, the DNA is TGTGCCAGTGGGGGACTAGCGGGACTTAATACGCAGTATTTT.